Each of the 19 T cell receptor beta chains below was sequenced from the same sample in a study of shared clonotypes between healthy human individuals. This table comes from immunoSEQ multiplex PCR, and its TCRdb copy is limited to in-frame clones, with some not included. The repertoire holds around 2.1 million clones, with approximately 94% as singletons. Sequenced material: naive CD4+ T cells sorted from blood. Subset noted: CD45RA+ positively selected. Receptors were obtained from a man aged 18 to 30 in good health.

This chain uses TRBV6-8 with TRBJ2-2; D not resolved. Germline lookup yields CDR1 MNHGY and CDR2 SAAAGT. V was shortened by 4 bases and J by 0 bases, with 6 bases between the two germline ends. This CDR3 region has 14 residues. The DNA of the CDR3 is TGTGCCAGCAGTTCGACTCCGAACACCGGGGAGCTGTTTTTT. Translation: CASSSTPNTGELFF.

As to this clone: The same CDR3 is also encoded by other DNA sequences in this sample. The chain carries TRBV5-6 and TRBJ2-1; 12 nucleotides line up with TRBD2. Germline V gives CDR1 SGHDT, CDR2 YYEEEE. With 2 bases clipped from V and 6 bases from J, the junction kept 3 bases outside the gene matches. The CDR3 runs 15 residues. CDR3 in DNA: TGTGCCAGCAGCTTACCGGGACTAGCGGGCAATGAGCAGTTCTTC. This gives the protein CASSLPGLAGNEQFF.

Details on this clone: The sample contains more than one DNA sequence encoding this CDR3. The chain joins TRBV11-2 to TRBJ1-4; TRBD1 is a possible D gene (5 bases). V dropped 1 base and J dropped 8 bases, with 8 bases sitting between them. Germline-derived CDR1 and CDR2 are SGHAT and FQNNGV. The CDR3 covers 13 residues. CDR3 coding DNA: TGTGCCAGCAGCTTAGGCAGGGTCGAAAAACTGTTTTTT. Translating it yields CASSLGRVEKLFF.

This clone showed up just once. The chain joins TRBV7-2 to TRBJ2-2; D is possibly TRBD2 (7 bases). V lost 8 bases and J lost 6, with 16 bases in between. This CDR3 contains 14 residues. Germline CDR1 is SGHTA and CDR2 is FQGNSA. The CDR3 protein is CASGSGGMAGELFF. Written as DNA, the CDR3 is TGTGCCAGCGGTTCGGGGGGCATGGCCGGGGAGCTGTTTTTT.

CDR3 residues: CAWTYWDGKNTEAFF. CDR3 coding DNA: TGTGCCTGGACTTACTGGGACGGGAAGAACACTGAAGCTTTCTTT. The J gene is TRBJ1-1, the V gene TRBV30; tentatively, D is TRBD1 (5 bases). V lost 4 bases and J lost 1, with 16 bases in between. CDR1 is GTSNPN and CDR2 is SVGIG in the germline V gene (reference sequence). CDR3 length: 15 amino acids.

This rearrangement joins TRBV28 to TRBJ2-5; D may match TRBD1 or TRBD2 (5 bases each). This CDR3 is built from 16 residues. V lost 5 bases and J 3 bases, leaving 19 bases between the germline ends. Per germline, CDR1 MDHEN and CDR2 SYDVKM. CDR3 DNA sequence: TGTGCCAGCAGTCTCGGGCGGGCATTGGGGGAAGAGACCCAGTACTTC. Protein product: CASSLGRALGEETQYF.

The V gene is TRBV11-2, the J gene TRBJ2-1, with 9 bases lining up with TRBD2. The CDR3 has 17 residues. The J segment lost 6 bases and the V segment lost 5 bases, leaving 14 bases of the junction unmatched. Per the germline V gene, CDR1 is SGHAT and CDR2 is FQNNGV. For the CDR3, the DNA is TGTGCCAGCAGCGTGGGGGGTAGCGGGAGTCTGGGCAATGAGCAGTTCTTC. It is translated as CASSVGGSGSLGNEQFF.

This clone was counted between two and nine times. The same CDR3 also results from other DNA sequences found in this sample. V and J are TRBV6-1 and TRBJ1-5; TRBD1 might be the D (5 bases). The CDR3 runs to 13 residues. Germline V lookup: CDR1 MNHNS, CDR2 SASEGT. The V end lost 6 bases, the J end lost 4 bases, and 10 bases lay between the germline ends. The CDR3 nucleotides read TGTGCCAGCAGCGGGACGGATAATCAGCCCCAGCATTTT. Its translation is CASSGTDNQPQHF.

The V and J genes are TRBV5-4 and TRBJ1-3; no clear D gene. Germline V lookup: CDR1 SGHNT, CDR2 YYREEE (reference sequence). V dropped 4 bases and J dropped 4 bases, with 12 bases sitting between them. This CDR3 spans 14 amino acids. DNA of the CDR3: TGTGCCAGCAGCCCGGACCCTGGAGGAAACACCATATATTTT. Amino acids: CASSPDPGGNTIYF.

The chain has TRBV10-2 and TRBJ2-1; D not certain. The CDR3 has 12 residues. Trimming pared 2 bases from V and 8 bases from J, leaving 7 bases between. Germline loops: CDR1 WSHSY, CDR2 SAAADI. This CDR3 reads CASSELKHEQFF. CDR3 nucleotides: TGCGCCAGCAGTGAGCTCAAGCATGAGCAGTTCTTC.

The chain is built from TRBV7-9 and TRBJ1-1; D gene uncertain. The germline gives CDR1 SEHNR, CDR2 FQNEAQ (reference sequence). Trimming shortened V by 0 bases and J by 7 bases, and 6 bases separated the two germline ends. The CDR3 has 12 amino acids. The CDR3 is CASSLAGFEAFF. CDR3 DNA sequence: TGTGCCAGCAGCTTAGCAGGGTTTGAAGCTTTCTTT.

This clone was counted a single time. The chain has TRBV7-2 and TRBJ2-7; weak D call: TRBD1 (6 bases). This CDR3 has 15 amino acids. Germline assignment: CDR1 SGHTA and CDR2 FQGNSA. Trimming cost V 1 base and J 0 bases, with 10 bases left between them. The CDR3 is CASSLVTGLSYEQYF. For the CDR3, the DNA is TGTGCCAGCAGCTTAGTTACAGGGCTCTCCTACGAGCAGTACTTC.

This rearrangement joins TRBV7-3 to TRBJ1-1, with D unresolved. V was clipped by 1 base and J by 1 base, with 13 bases between them. The V gene's germline CDR1 is SGHTA and CDR2 FQGTGA. The CDR3 loop spans 16 amino acids. The CDR3, as DNA: TGTGCCAGCAGCTTAAGAGCCCGGGTCGCGAACACTGAAGCTTTCTTT. Translation: CASSLRARVANTEAFF.

This CDR3 is CASSLQEEGEKLFF. CDR3 nucleotide sequence: TGTGCCAGCAGCTTACAGGAAGAGGGAGAAAAACTGTTTTTT. This chain connects TRBV7-6 to TRBJ1-4; D call uncertain. The CDR3 spans 14 residues. V was pared by 2 bases and J by 8 bases, with 12 bases between. Germline CDR1 reads SGHVS; CDR2 reads FNYEAQ.

The chain combines TRBV7-2 with TRBJ1-2; D call uncertain. The CDR3 extends over 13 amino acids. V gave up 5 bases and J gave up 8 bases, with 15 bases separating them. CDR1 is SGHTA, CDR2 FQGNSA, per germline. As DNA, the CDR3 is TGTGCCAGCAGCCAACCCGGAGTAGGGGGCTACACCTTC. Translating it yields CASSQPGVGGYTF.

The rearrangement links TRBV5-4 to TRBJ1-2; TRBD1 is a possible D gene (5 bases). The CDR3 is 14 residues long. CDR1 and CDR2 from the germline V gene are SGHNT and YYREEE (reference sequence). The V end was cut by 4 bases, the J end by 3 bases, with 13 bases between. The CDR3 sequence is CASSHGQTDYGYTF. As DNA, the CDR3 is TGTGCCAGCAGCCACGGGCAGACAGACTATGGCTACACCTTC.

This clone was counted once. The chain uses TRBV29-1 and TRBJ1-2; TRBD1 matches at 8 bases. V was pared by 3 bases and J by 8 bases, with 8 bases of the junction left unmatched. The CDR3 totals 13 residues. CDR1 SQVTM and CDR2 ANQGSEA come from the germline V gene. CDR3 DNA sequence: TGCAGCGTTGACTTGGACAGGGCTAACGGCTACACCTTC. The encoded protein is CSVDLDRANGYTF.

The V and J genes are TRBV2 and TRBJ1-2; no reliable D call. This CDR3 has 12 amino acids. Germline CDR1 SNHLY, CDR2 FYNNEI. The V gene lost 2 bases and the J gene lost 8 bases, with 9 bases spanning the gap. CDR3 bases: TGTGCCAGCAGTGAATATCTTTCGGGCTACACCTTC. Translation gives CASSEYLSGYTF.

The chain combines TRBV5-6 with TRBJ1-5; a weak D match, TRBD1 (5 bases). This CDR3 comprises 12 residues. Germline V CDR1 and CDR2: SGHDT, YYEEEE. The V and J ends lost 0 bases and 9 bases respectively, with 7 bases between them. CDR3 sequence: CASSLVGGPQHF. The CDR3 DNA is TGTGCCAGCAGCTTGGTGGGGGGGCCCCAGCATTTT. The variable domain in full, completed from reference TRBV5-6 and TRBJ1-5, reads DAGVTQSPTHLIKTRGQQVTLRCSPKSGHDTVSWYQQALGQGPQFIFQYYEEEERQRGNFPDRFSGHQFPNYSSELNVNALLLGDSALYLCASSLVGGPQHFGDGTRLSIL.